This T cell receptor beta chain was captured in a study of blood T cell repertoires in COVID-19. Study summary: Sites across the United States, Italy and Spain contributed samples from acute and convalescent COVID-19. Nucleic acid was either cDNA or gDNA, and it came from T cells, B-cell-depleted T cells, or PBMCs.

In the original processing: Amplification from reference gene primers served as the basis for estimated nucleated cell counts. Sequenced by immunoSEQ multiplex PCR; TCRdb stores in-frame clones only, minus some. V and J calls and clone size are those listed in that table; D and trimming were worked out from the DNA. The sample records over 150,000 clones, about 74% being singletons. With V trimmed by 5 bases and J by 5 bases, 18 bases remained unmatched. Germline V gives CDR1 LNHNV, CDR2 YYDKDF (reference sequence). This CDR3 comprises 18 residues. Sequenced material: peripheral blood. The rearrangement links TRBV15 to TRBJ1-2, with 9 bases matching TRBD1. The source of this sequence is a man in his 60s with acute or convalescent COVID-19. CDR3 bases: TGTGCCACCAGCGTTAACCGGCGGGACAGGGTTAAGGATTATGGCTACACCTTC. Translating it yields CATSVNRRDRVKDYGYTF.